These T cell receptor beta chains were read from a single sample in a study of T-cell reconstitution after alpha-beta-depleted transplantation in children. TCRdb reanalysed the PCR reads using MiXCR and keeps one entry per CDR3 protein. This table has 500,000 to 600,000 distinct CDR3 sequences, around a third appearing once. The material was PBMCs from the stem cell graft donor, obtained from the stem cell graft. These receptor sequences come from a human donor who donated a stem cell graft to a child with aplastic anemia. Each CDR3 is given with its conserved first and last residue. Fields, in order: D gene, clone size, J gene, V gene, CDR3 DNA, CDR3 protein. D genes are given only for firm matches. A row's size may be missing; if present it is once, few, many or a size class.

D: TRBD1; size: few; J: TRBJ2-7; V: TRBV5-1; DNA: TGCGCCAGCAGCTCCGCCGGGACAGGGACTGGGTACGAGCAGTACTTC; CDR3: CASSSAGTGTGYEQYF
D: TRBD2; size: .; J: TRBJ2-2; V: TRBV5-1; DNA: TGCGCCAGCACCCCACCTGACCCTAGCGGGAAAACCGGGGAGCTGTTTTTT; CDR3: CASTPPDPSGKTGELFF
D: TRBD1; size: few; J: TRBJ2-7; V: TRBV7-2; DNA: TGTGCCAGCAGCTTGGGACAGGGGGCATTCGACGAGCAGTACTTC; CDR3: CASSLGQGAFDEQYF
D: TRBD1; size: .; J: TRBJ1-2; V: TRBV12-3/TRBV12-4; DNA: TGTGCCACCAAGGACAGGGAAGGTGGGCGAGGGCCGTGGTATGGCTACACCTTC; CDR3: CATKDREGGRGPWYGYTF
D: .; size: .; J: TRBJ1-2; V: TRBV7-2; DNA: TGTGCCAGCAGCTCCGAATCCAGGCTATATGGCTACACCTTC; CDR3: CASSSESRLYGYTF
D: TRBD2; size: few; J: TRBJ2-2; V: TRBV20-1; DNA: TGCAGTGCCGAGCGGGAGTTCTCCGGGGAGCTGTTTTTT; CDR3: CSAEREFSGELFF
D: .; size: .; J: TRBJ1-1; V: TRBV6-5; DNA: TGTGCCAGCAGTTACGGTGGGCTCACTGAAGCTTTCTTT; CDR3: CASSYGGLTEAFF
D: .; size: few; J: TRBJ2-1; V: TRBV10-3; DNA: TGTGCCACCACCCTGATGGGGGTACAGGACAATGAGCAGTTCTTC; CDR3: CATTLMGVQDNEQFF
D: .; size: .; J: TRBJ1-1; V: TRBV6-1; DNA: TGTGCCAGCAGTCCCCCCCGGGAGAGGGACACTGAAGCTTTCTTT; CDR3: CASSPPRERDTEAFF
D: .; size: .; J: TRBJ1-1; V: TRBV7-8; DNA: TGTGCCAGCAGCTTACTTCAGAGGGGCACTGAAGCTTTCTTT; CDR3: CASSLLQRGTEAFF
D: .; size: .; J: TRBJ2-2; V: TRBV4-3; DNA: TGCGCCAGCAGCCAAGAGCCGACTAGCGGGGAGCTGTTTTTT; CDR3: CASSQEPTSGELFF
D: TRBD2; size: .; J: TRBJ2-3; V: TRBV12-3/TRBV12-4; DNA: TGTGCCAGCAGTACGTATCTAGCGGGACTGACAGATACGCAGTATTTT; CDR3: CASSTYLAGLTDTQYF
D: .; size: few; J: TRBJ1-5; V: TRBV6-1; DNA: TGTGCCAGCAGTGAAGCGCTCCCTCGGACATTCGTATTCAATCAGCCCCAGCATTTT; CDR3: CASSEALPRTFVFNQPQHF
D: TRBD1; size: few; J: TRBJ1-5; V: TRBV6-2/TRBV6-3; DNA: TGTGCCAGCAGTTACCCGAATACAGGGGATCAGCCCCAGCATTTT; CDR3: CASSYPNTGDQPQHF
D: .; size: .; J: TRBJ1-2; V: TRBV7-2; DNA: TGTGCCAGCAGCTTAGTAATAGCTGGCTACACCTTC; CDR3: CASSLVIAGYTF
D: TRBD1; size: .; J: TRBJ2-2; V: TRBV7-9; DNA: TGTGCCAGCAGCGCAAACCGGGACAGGAACACCGGGGAGCTGTTTTTT; CDR3: CASSANRDRNTGELFF
D: TRBD1; size: .; J: TRBJ1-2; V: TRBV6-5; DNA: TGTGCCAGCAGTTTAGACCTGGGACAGTACAATGGCTACACCTTC; CDR3: CASSLDLGQYNGYTF
D: TRBD2; size: .; J: TRBJ2-3; V: TRBV29-1; DNA: TGCAGCGTTTGGGGAGGGGTTACAGATACGCAGTATTTT; CDR3: CSVWGGVTDTQYF
D: .; size: .; J: TRBJ2-1; V: TRBV7-8; DNA: TGTGCCAGCAGCTTTTCCGACAGCCAAAGCGGAAATGAGCAGTTCTTC; CDR3: CASSFSDSQSGNEQFF
D: TRBD1; size: .; J: TRBJ1-3; V: TRBV28; DNA: TGTGCCAGCAGGTTGACAGGGGGCTCTGGAAACACCATATATTTT; CDR3: CASRLTGGSGNTIYF
D: .; size: few; J: TRBJ2-1; V: TRBV4-3; DNA: TGCGCCAGCAGCCAAGTCGCGGAGAGGAATGAGCAGTTCTTC; CDR3: CASSQVAERNEQFF
D: TRBD2; size: few; J: TRBJ2-5; V: TRBV5-4; DNA: TGTGCCAGCAGCTATCTAGCGGGAAAAGAGACCCAGTACTTC; CDR3: CASSYLAGKETQYF
D: .; size: .; J: TRBJ2-2; V: TRBV27; DNA: TGTGCCAGCAGTTTAAGTGGGAGGCCCGGGGAGCTGTTTTTT; CDR3: CASSLSGRPGELFF
D: .; size: .; J: TRBJ1-1; V: TRBV20-1; DNA: TGCAGTGCTAGTCTCCTGGGGAACACTGAAGCTTTCTTT; CDR3: CSASLLGNTEAFF
D: .; size: few; J: TRBJ2-5; V: TRBV20-1; DNA: TGCAGTGTTCAGTCCCAAGAGACCCAGTACTTC; CDR3: CSVQSQETQYF
D: TRBD2; size: few; J: TRBJ2-7; V: TRBV27; DNA: TGTGCCAGCAGTTTCGGGCGCGGGACTAGCGTTGGAGAGCAGTACTTC; CDR3: CASSFGRGTSVGEQYF
D: .; size: once; J: TRBJ1-1; V: TRBV4-2; DNA: TGTGCCAGCAGCCAAGGGGGGGTCCTGAACACTGAAGCTTTCTTT; CDR3: CASSQGGVLNTEAFF
D: .; size: .; J: TRBJ2-3; V: TRBV25-1; DNA: TGTGCCAGCAGTCCCGCAGGTTATACGCAGTATTTT; CDR3: CASSPAGYTQYF
D: TRBD1; size: .; J: TRBJ1-2; V: TRBV24-1; DNA: TGTGCCACCAGCCTAACAGGGGCCGGACGGGATGGCTACACCTTC; CDR3: CATSLTGAGRDGYTF
D: .; size: .; J: TRBJ1-6; V: TRBV7-2; DNA: TGTGCCAGCAGCTTAGTTGCAGGAAGCTATAATTCACCCCTCCACTTT; CDR3: CASSLVAGSYNSPLHF
D: .; size: few; J: TRBJ1-2; V: TRBV6-1; DNA: TGTGCCAGCAGTCCGGGCGCGGGTGGGGGCTACACCTTC; CDR3: CASSPGAGGGYTF
D: .; size: .; J: TRBJ2-7; V: TRBV5-4; DNA: TGTGCCAGCACCGCATCCCCTGGCTCCCAGACCTACGAGCAGTACTTC; CDR3: CASTASPGSQTYEQYF
D: TRBD2; size: few; J: TRBJ2-1; V: TRBV7-8; DNA: TGTGCCAGCAGCTTAGTGACTAGCGGGAGGAAGGAGCAGTTCTTC; CDR3: CASSLVTSGRKEQFF